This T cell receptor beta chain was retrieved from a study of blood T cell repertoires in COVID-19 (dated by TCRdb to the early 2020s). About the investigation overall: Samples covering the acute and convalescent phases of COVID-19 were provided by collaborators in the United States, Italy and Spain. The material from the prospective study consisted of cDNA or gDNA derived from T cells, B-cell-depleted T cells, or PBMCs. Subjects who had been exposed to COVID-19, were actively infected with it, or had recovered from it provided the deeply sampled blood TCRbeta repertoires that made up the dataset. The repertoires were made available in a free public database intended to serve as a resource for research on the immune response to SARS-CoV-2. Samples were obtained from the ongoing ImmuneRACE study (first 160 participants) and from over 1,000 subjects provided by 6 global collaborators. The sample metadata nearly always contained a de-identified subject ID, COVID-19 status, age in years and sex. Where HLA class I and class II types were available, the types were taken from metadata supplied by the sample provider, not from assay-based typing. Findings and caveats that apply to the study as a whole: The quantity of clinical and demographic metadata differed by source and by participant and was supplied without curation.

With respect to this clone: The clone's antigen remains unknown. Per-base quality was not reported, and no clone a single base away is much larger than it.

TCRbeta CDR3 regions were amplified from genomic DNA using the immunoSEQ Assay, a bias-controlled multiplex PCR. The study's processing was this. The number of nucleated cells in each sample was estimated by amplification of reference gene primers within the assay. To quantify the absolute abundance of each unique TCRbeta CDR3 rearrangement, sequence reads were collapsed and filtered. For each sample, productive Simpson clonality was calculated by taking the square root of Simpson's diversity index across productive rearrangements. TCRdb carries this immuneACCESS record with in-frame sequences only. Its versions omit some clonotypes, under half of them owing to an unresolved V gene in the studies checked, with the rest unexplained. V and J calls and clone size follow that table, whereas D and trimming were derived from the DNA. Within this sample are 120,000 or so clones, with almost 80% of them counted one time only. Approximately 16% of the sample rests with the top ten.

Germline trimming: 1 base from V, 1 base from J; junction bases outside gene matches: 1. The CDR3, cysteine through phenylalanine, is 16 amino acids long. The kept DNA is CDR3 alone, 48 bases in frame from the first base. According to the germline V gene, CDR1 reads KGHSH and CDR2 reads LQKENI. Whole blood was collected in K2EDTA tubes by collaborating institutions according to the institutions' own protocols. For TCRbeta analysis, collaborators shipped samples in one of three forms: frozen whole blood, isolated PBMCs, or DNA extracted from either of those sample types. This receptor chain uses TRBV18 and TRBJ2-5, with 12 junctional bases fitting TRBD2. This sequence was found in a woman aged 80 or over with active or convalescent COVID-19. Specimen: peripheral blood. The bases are TGTGCCAGCTCACCACTACTAGCGGGGGGCCAAGAGACCCAGTACTTC. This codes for CASSPLLAGGQETQYF. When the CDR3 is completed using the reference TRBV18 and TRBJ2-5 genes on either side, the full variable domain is NAGVMQNPRHLVRRRGQEARLRCSPMKGHSHVYWYRQLPEEGLKFMVYLQKENIIDESGMPKERFSAEFPKEGPSILRIQQVVRGDSAAYFCASSPLLAGGQETQYFGPGTRLLVL.